Sequencing of this T cell receptor (beta chain) was carried out in a study of human T cells and chemical hapten exposure. In the study overall: Per-sample TCR yield variation was attributed mainly to small pooled library volume differences.

The table lists this clonotype with many counts. The time point was: healthy volunteer bleed at 6 weeks. RNA extraction used unfractionated whole blood as the source of total RNA. Deletions cut 2 bases from V and 7 bases from J, with 16 bases between. Per the germline V gene, CDR1 is GTSNPN and CDR2 is SVGIG (reference sequence). The CDR3 has 14 amino acids. Library preparation tagged each individual cDNA molecule with a unique molecular identifier. TCRdb re-derived calls from the RACE reads in MiXCR, one entry per CDR3 protein. The sample yields under 50,000 distinct CDR3 sequences, 3.7% seen once. Sequencing was performed on whole blood. This chain uses TRBV30 with TRBJ2-3; D possibly corresponds to TRBD1 (5 bases). The clonotype originates from a human donor in good health. Some clones in this sample may be carry-over from other donors' samples. The CDR3 spells CAWSLQAGQHTQYF. DNA of the CDR3: TGTGCCTGGAGTCTACAGGCTGGACAACATACGCAGTATTTT.